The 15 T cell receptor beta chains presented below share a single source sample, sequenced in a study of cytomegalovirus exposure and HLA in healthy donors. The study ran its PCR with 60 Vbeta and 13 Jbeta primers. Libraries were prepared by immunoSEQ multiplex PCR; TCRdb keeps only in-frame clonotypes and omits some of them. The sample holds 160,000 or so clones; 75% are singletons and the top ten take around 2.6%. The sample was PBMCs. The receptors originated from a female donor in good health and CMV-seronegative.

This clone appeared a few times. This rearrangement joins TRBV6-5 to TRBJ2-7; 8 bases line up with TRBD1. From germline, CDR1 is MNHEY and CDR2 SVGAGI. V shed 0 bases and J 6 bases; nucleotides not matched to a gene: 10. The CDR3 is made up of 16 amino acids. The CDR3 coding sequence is TGTGCCAGCAGTTACTCGATACGGACAGGGAGGCCCGAGCAGTACTTC. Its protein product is CASSYSIRTGRPEQYF.

CDR3 bases: TGTGCCAGCAGTATGGACAGGGGCGGAAACACCATATATTTT. Its protein product is CASSMDRGGNTIYF. V is TRBV7-2 and J is TRBJ1-3; 9 positions match TRBD1. The V gene end was trimmed by 6 bases and the J gene end by 4 bases; junction bases not matched to a gene: 4. The CDR3 is made up of 14 amino acids. CDR1 is SGHTA, CDR2 FQGNSA, per germline.

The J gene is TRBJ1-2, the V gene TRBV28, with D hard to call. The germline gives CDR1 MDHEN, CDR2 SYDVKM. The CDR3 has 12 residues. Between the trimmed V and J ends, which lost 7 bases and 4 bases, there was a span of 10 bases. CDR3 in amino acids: CASTLPGYGYTF. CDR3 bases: TGTGCCAGCACCCTTCCAGGCTATGGCTACACCTTC.

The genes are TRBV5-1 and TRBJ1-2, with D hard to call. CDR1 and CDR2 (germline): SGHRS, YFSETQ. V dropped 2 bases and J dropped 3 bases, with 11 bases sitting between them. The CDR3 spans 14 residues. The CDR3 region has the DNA TGCGCCAGCAGCTTTGGGCAGGAATACTATGGCTACACCTTC. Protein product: CASSFGQEYYGYTF.

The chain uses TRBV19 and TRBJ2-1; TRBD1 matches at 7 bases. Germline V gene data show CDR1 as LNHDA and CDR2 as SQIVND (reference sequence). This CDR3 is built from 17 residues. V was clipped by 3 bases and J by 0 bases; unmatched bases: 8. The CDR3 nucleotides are TGTGCCAGTAGTATTTTTGGGACAGCTAGCTCCTACAATGAGCAGTTCTTC. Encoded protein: CASSIFGTASSYNEQFF.

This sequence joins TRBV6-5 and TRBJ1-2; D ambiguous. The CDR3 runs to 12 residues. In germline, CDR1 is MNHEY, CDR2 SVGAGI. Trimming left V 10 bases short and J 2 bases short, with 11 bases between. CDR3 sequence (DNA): TGTGCCACCAGAAGAGGGAACTATGGCTACACCTTC. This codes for CATRRGNYGYTF.

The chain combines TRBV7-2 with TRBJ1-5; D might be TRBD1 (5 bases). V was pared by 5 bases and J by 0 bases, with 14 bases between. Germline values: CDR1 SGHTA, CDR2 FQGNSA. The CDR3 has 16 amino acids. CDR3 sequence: CASSPFLTVSNQPQHF. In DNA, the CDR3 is TGTGCCAGCAGCCCCTTTTTGACAGTTAGCAATCAGCCCCAGCATTTT.

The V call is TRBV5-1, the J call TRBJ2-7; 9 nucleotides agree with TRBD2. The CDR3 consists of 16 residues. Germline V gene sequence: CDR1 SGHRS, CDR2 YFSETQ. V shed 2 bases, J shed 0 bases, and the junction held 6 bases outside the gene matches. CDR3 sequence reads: CASSLVSGRNSYEQYF. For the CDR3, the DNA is TGCGCCAGCAGCTTAGTAAGCGGGAGGAACTCCTACGAGCAGTACTTC.

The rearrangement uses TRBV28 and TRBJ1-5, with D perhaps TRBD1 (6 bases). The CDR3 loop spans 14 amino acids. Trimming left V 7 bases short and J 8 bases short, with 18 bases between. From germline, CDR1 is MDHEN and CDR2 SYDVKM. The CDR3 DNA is TGTGCCAGCACCGTGGGGGGGGCGATCAAGCCCCAGCATTTT. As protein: CASTVGGAIKPQHF.

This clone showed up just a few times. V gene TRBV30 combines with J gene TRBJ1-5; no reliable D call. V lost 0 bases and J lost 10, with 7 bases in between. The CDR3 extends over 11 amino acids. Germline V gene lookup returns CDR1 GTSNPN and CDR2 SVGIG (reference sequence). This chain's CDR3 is CAWSVSGPQHF. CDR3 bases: TGTGCCTGGAGTGTATCGGGACCCCAGCATTTT.

The CDR3 reads CASSPRQGQNSPLHF. CDR3 DNA sequence: TGTGCCAGTAGTCCTCGACAGGGGCAAAATTCACCCCTCCACTTT. V and J are TRBV19 and TRBJ1-6, with 8 bases that match TRBD1. The CDR3 has 15 amino acids. The V gene's germline CDR1 is LNHDA and CDR2 SQIVND (reference sequence). The junction had 7 bases not matched to a gene; V was cut back by 5 bases and J by 7 bases.

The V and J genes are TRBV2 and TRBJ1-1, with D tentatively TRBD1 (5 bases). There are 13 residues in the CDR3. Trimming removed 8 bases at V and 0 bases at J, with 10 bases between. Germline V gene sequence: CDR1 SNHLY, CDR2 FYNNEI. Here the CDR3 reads CASRGTLNTEAFF. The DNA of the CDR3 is TGTGCCAGCCGGGGGACCTTGAACACTGAAGCTTTCTTT. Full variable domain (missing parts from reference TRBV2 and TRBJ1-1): EPEVTQTPSHQVTQMGQEVILRCVPISNHLYFYWYRQILGQKVEFLVSFYNNEISEKSEIFDDQFSVERPDGSNFTLKIRSTKLEDSAMYFCASRGTLNTEAFFGQGTRLTVV.

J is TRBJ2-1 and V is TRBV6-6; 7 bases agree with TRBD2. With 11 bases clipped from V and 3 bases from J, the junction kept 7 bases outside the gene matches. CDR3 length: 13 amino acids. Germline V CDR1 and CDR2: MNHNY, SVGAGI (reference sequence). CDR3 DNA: TGTGCCGTATCTAGCGGTCGCTACAATGAGCAGTTCTTC. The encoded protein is CAVSSGRYNEQFF.

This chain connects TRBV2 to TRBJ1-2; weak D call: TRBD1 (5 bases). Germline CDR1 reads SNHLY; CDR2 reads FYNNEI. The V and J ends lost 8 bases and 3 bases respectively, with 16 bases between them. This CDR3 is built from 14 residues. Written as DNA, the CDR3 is TGTGCCAGCCTTGGCCTCAGGGAGGACTATGGCTACACCTTC. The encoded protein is CASLGLREDYGYTF.

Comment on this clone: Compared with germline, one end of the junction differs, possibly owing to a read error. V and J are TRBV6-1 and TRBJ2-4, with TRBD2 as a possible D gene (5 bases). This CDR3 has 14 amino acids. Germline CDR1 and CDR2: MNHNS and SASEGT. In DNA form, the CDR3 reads TGTGCCACCCTGAACCCCCCGGGAAGGAACAGTCAGTACTTC. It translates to CATLNPPGRNSQYF.